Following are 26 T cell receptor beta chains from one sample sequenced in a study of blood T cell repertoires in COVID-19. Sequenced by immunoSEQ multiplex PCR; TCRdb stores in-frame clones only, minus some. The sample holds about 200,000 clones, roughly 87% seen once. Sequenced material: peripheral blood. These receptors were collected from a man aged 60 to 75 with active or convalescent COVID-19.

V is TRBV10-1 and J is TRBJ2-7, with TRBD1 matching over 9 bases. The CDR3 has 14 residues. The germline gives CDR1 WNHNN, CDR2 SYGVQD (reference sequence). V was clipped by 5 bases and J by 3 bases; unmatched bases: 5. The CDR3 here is CASSRTGAHYEQYF. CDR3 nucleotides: TGCGCCAGCAGTCGGACAGGGGCCCACTACGAGCAGTACTTC.

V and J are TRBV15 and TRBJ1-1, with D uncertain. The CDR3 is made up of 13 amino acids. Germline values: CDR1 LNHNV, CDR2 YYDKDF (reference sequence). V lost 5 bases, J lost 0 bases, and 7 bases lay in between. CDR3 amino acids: CATSARVNTEAFF. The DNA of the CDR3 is TGTGCCACCAGCGCTCGAGTGAACACTGAAGCTTTCTTT.

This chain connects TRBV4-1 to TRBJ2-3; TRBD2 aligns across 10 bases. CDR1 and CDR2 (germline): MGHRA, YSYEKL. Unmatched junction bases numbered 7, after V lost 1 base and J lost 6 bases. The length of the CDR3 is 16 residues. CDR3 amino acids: CASSQAPSGGLDTQYF. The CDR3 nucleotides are TGCGCCAGCAGCCAAGCACCTAGCGGGGGTTTGGATACGCAGTATTTT.

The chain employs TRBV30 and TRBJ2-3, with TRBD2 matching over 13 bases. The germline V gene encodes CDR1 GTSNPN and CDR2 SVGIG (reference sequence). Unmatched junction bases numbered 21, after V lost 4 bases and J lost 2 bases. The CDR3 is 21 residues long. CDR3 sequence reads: CAWIACPTSGGPLGDTDTQYF. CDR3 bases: TGTGCCTGGATCGCCTGTCCGACTAGCGGGGGGCCTCTCGGGGACACAGATACGCAGTATTTT.

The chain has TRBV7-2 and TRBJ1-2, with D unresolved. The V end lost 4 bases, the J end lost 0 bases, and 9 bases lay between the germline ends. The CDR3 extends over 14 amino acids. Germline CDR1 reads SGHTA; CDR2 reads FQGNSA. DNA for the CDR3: TGTGCCAGCAGCTCAGTCCCCACTAACTATGGCTACACCTTC. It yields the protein CASSSVPTNYGYTF. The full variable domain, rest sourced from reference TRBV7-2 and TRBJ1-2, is GAGVSQSPSNKVTEKGKDVELRCDPISGHTALYWYRQSLGQGLEFLIYFQGNSAPDKSGLPSDRFSAERTGGSVSTLTIQRTQQEDSAVYLCASSSVPTNYGYTFGSGTRLTVV.

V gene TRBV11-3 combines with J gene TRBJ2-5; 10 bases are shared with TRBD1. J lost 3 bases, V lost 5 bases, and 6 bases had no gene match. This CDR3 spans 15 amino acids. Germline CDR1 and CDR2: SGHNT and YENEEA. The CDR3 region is CASSRGQGGEETQYF. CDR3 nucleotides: TGTGCCAGCAGCCGCGGACAGGGGGGCGAAGAGACCCAGTACTTC.

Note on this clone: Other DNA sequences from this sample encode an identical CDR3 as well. In DNA form, the CDR3 reads TGTGCCAGCTCACCGGGGACAGGGGACTCACCCCTCCACTTT. It is translated as CASSPGTGDSPLHF. The rearrangement uses TRBV18 and TRBJ1-6; 10 nucleotides line up with TRBD1. J gave up 10 bases and V 3 bases, and 3 bases lay outside the gene matches. Germline CDR1 and CDR2: KGHSH and LQKENI. CDR3 length equals 14 residues.

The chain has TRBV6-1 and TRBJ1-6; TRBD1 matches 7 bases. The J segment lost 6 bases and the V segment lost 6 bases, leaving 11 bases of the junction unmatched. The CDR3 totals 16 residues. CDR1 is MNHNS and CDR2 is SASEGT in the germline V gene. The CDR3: CASREIYRGRNSPLHF. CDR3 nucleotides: TGTGCCAGCAGAGAAATTTACAGGGGACGTAATTCACCCCTCCACTTT.

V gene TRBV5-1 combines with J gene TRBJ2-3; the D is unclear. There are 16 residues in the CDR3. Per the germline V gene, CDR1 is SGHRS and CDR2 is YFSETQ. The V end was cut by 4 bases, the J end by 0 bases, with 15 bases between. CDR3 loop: CASSLLSTTSTDTQYF. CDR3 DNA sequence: TGCGCCAGCAGCCTTTTAAGTACGACTAGCACAGATACGCAGTATTTT. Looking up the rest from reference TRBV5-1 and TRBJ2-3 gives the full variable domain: KAGVTQTPRYLIKTRGQQVTLSCSPISGHRSVSWYQQTPGQGLQFLFEYFSETQRNKGNFPGRFSGRQFSNSRSEMNVSTLELGDSALYLCASSLLSTTSTDTQYFGPGTRLTVL.

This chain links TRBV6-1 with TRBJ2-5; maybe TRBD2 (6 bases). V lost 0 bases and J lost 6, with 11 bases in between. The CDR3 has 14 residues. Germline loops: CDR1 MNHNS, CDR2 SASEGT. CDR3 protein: CASSEAGGEKTQYF. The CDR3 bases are TGTGCCAGCAGTGAAGCCGGGGGTGAAAAGACCCAGTACTTC.

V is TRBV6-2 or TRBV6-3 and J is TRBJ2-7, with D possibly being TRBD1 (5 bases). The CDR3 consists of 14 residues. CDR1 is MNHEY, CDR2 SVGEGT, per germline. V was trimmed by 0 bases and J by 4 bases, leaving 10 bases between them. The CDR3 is CASSYSAGQYEQYF. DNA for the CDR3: TGTGCCAGCAGTTACTCGGCAGGGCAGTACGAGCAGTACTTC.

The CDR3 sequence: CASTQTGSGNTIYF. The CDR3 DNA reads TGTGCCAGCACCCAGACGGGTTCTGGAAACACCATATATTTT. The V and J genes are TRBV6-5 and TRBJ1-3; D is unresolved. Germline lookup yields CDR1 MNHEY and CDR2 SVGAGI. The CDR3 runs to 14 residues. V was clipped by 7 bases and J by 1 base, with 11 bases between them.

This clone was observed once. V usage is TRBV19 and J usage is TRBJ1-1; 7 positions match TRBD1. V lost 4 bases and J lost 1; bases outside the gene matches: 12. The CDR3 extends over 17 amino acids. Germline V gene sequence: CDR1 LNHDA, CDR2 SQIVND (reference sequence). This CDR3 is CASSTLTGTGPNTEAFF. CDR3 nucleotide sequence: TGTGCCAGTAGTACCCTGACAGGGACCGGACCGAACACTGAAGCTTTCTTT.

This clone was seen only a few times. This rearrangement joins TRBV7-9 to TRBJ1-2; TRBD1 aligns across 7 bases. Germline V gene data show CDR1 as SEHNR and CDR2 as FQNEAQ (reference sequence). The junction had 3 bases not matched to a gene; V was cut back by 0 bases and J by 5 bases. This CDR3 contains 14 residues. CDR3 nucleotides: TGTGCCAGCAGCTTAGCGAACAGGGGATATGGCTACACCTTC. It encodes CASSLANRGYGYTF.

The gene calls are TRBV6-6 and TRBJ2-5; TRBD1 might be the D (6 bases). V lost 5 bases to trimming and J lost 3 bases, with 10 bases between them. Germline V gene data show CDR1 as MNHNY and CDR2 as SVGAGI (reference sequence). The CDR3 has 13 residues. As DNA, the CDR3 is TGTGCCAGCAGTCTGGACAGAGAAGAGACCCAGTACTTC. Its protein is CASSLDREETQYF.

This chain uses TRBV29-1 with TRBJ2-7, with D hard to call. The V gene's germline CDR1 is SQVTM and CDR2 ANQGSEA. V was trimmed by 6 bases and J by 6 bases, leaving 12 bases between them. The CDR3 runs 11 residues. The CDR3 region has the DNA TGCAGCGTCTCGTACGGTCTCGAGCAGTACTTC. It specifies CSVSYGLEQYF.

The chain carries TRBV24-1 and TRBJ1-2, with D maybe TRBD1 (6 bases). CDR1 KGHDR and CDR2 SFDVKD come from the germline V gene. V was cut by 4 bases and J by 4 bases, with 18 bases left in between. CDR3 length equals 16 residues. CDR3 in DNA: TGTGCCACCAGTGAGACGACAGGACCCAACCCCTATGGCTACACCTTC. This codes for CATSETTGPNPYGYTF.

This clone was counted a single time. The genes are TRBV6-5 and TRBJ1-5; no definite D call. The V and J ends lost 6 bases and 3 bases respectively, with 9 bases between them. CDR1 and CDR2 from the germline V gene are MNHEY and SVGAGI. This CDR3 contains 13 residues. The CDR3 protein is CASRKENNQPQHF. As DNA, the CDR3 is TGTGCCAGCAGGAAAGAGAACAATCAGCCCCAGCATTTT.

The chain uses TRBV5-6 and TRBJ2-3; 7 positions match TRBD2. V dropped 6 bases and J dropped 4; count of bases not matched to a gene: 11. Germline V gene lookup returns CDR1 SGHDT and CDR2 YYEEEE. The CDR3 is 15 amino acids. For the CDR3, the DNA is TGTGCCAGCATTCGGAGCGGGGCCGAAGCAGATACGCAGTATTTT. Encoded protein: CASIRSGAEADTQYF.

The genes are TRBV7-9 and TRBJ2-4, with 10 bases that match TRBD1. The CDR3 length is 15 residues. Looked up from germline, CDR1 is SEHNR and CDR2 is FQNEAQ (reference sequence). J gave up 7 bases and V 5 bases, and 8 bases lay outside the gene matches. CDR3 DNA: TGTGCCAGCAGCATAGGACAGGGGGAGAGGAACATTCAGTACTTC. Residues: CASSIGQGERNIQYF.

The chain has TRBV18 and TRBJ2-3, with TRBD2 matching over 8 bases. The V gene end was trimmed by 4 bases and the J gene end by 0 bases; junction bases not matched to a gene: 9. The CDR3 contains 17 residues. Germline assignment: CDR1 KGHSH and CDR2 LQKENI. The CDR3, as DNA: TGTGCCAGCTCACAACCGGGGGGGAGCCGGAGCACAGATACGCAGTATTTT. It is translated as CASSQPGGSRSTDTQYF.

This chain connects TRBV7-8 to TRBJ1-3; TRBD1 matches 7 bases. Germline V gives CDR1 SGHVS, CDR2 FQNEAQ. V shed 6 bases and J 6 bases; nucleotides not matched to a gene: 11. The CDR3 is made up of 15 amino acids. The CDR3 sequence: CASSFLLGGENTIYF. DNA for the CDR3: TGTGCCAGCAGTTTCCTCCTAGGGGGCGAAAACACCATATATTTT.

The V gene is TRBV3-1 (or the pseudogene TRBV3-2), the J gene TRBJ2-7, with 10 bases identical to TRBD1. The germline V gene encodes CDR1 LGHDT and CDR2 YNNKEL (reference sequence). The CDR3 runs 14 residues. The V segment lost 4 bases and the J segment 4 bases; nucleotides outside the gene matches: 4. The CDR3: CASSPWDRGYEQYF. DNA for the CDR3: TGTGCCAGCAGCCCTTGGGACAGGGGTTACGAGCAGTACTTC.

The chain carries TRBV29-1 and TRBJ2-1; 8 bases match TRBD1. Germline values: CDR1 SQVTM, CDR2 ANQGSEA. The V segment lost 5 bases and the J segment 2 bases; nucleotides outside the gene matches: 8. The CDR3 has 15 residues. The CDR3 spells CSVSTGTGTYNEQFF. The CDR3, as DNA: TGCAGCGTTTCCACCGGGACAGGTACCTACAATGAGCAGTTCTTC.

The CDR3 sequence: CASSISGRGGYGYTF. The CDR3 nucleotides read TGTGCCAGTAGTATATCTGGCAGGGGTGGCTATGGCTACACCTTC. The chain employs TRBV19 and TRBJ1-2, with D tentatively TRBD1 (6 bases). Germline values: CDR1 LNHDA, CDR2 SQIVND (reference sequence). With 2 bases removed from V and 4 bases from J, the gap between germline ends came to 14 bases. The CDR3 loop spans 15 amino acids. Filled out from reference TRBV19 and TRBJ1-2, the complete variable domain reads DGGITQSPKYLFRKEGQNVTLSCEQNLNHDAMYWYRQDPGQGLRLIYYSQIVNDFQKGDIAEGYSVSREKKESFPLTVTSAQKNPTAFYLCASSISGRGGYGYTFGSGTRLTVV.

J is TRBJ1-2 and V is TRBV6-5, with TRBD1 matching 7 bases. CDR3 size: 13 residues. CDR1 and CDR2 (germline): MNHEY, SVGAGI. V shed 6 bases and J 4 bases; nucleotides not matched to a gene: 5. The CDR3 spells CASSATGPYGYTF. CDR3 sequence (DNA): TGTGCCAGCAGCGCGACAGGGCCCTATGGCTACACCTTC.